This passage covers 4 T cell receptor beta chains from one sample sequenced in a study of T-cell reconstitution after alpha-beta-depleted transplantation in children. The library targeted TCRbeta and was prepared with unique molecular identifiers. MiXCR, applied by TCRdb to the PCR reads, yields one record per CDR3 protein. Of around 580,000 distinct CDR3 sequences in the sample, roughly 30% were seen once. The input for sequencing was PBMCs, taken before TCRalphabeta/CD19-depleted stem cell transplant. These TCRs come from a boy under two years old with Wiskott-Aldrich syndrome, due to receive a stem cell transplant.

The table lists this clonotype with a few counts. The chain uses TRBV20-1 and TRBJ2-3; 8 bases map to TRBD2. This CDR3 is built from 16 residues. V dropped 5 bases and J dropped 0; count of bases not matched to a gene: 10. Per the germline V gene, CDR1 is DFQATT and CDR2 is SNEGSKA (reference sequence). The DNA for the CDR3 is TGCAGTGCTGATGCCCCGACTAGCGCTAGCACAGATACGCAGTATTTT. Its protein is CSADAPTSASTDTQYF.

The CDR3 DNA is TGTGCGACCTCCCCTAGCTTCACCGGGGAGCTGTTTTTT. Translation gives CATSPSFTGELFF. The genes are TRBV12-3 or TRBV12-4 and TRBJ2-2; TRBD2 might be the D (5 bases). CDR3 size: 13 residues.

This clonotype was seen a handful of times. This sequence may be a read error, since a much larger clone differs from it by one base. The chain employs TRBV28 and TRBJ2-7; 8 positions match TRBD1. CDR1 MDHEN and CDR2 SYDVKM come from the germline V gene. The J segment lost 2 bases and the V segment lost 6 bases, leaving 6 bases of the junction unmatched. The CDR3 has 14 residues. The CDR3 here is CASSRTGSAYEQYF. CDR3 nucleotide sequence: TGTGCCAGCAGCCGGACAGGGTCAGCCTACGAGCAGTACTTC. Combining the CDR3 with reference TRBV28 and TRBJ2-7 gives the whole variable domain DVKVTQSSRYLVKRTGEKVFLECVQDMDHENMFWYRQDPGLGLRLIYFSYDVKMKEKGDIPEGYSVSREKKERFSLILESASTNQTSMYLCASSRTGSAYEQYFGPGTRLTVT.

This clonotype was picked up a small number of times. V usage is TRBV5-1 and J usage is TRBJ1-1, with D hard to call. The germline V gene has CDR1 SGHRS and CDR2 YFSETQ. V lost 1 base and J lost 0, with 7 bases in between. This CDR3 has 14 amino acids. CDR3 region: CASSLLSLNTEAFF. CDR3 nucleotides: TGCGCCAGCAGCTTGTTAAGTTTGAACACTGAAGCTTTCTTT.